The subject of this entry is one TCR beta chain. Its target is not known. This entry comes from a study of OX40 agonist ivuxolimab in advanced cancers. Study-level background: Every 2 weeks, patients got intravenous ivuxolimab at one of six dose levels (0.01-10 mg/kg). Points from the study as a whole: Those patients achieving a partial response at 0.1-3.0 mg/kg showed among the lowest clonal expansion.

Some clones are missing from TCRdb's copy, which holds only in-frame ones; the method was immunoSEQ multiplex PCR. Among about 66,000 clones, around 89% were seen once, and the ten largest hold 0.67%. Germline CDR1 is SGHNT and CDR2 is YYREEE (reference sequence). Trimming stripped 1 base from V and 0 bases from J, with 13 bases between. This CDR3 is built from 16 residues. This clonotype originated in an adult with an advanced solid tumor such as melanoma, head and neck, liver or kidney cancer. The sample in question was CD4+ or CD8+ T cells sorted from blood, obtained in a trial of the OX40 agonist ivuxolimab. The chain uses TRBV5-4 and TRBJ2-5; possible D gene TRBD2, 6 bases. The CDR3, as DNA: TGTGCCAGCAGCTTGTCCCGGGAGACGTACCAAGAGACCCAGTACTTC. Its translation: CASSLSRETYQETQYF.